Following are 2 T cell receptor beta chains from one sample sequenced in a study of human T cells and chemical hapten exposure. TCRdb re-called the RACE reads with MiXCR, one entry per CDR3 protein. Here the sample spans about 130,000 distinct CDR3 sequences, 8.5% to 9.5% being singletons. Time point here: healthy volunteer bleed at 2 weeks. It was unfractionated whole blood from which total RNA was extracted. Sequenced material: whole blood. The source of these receptors is a male donor in good health. Some clones in this sample may be carry-over from other donors' samples.

This rearrangement joins TRBV3-1 to TRBJ2-1; D possibly uses TRBD1 or TRBD2 (5 bases each). The CDR3 has 13 amino acids. Germline V lookup: CDR1 LGHDT, CDR2 YNNKEL (reference sequence). Trimming took 0 bases from V and 9 from J, leaving 9 bases between them. CDR3 residues: CASSQETGLEQFF. The CDR3 bases are TGTGCCAGCAGCCAAGAAACGGGGCTTGAGCAGTTCTTC.

A few counts support this clonotype. This rearrangement joins TRBV18 to TRBJ2-6; possibly TRBD2 for D (5 bases). With 0 bases removed from V and 1 base from J, the gap between germline ends came to 16 bases. Germline CDR1 and CDR2: KGHSH and LQKENI. CDR3 length: 19 residues. As DNA, the CDR3 is TGTGCCAGCTCACCACCGGGGTCCGGGTGGACTTCTGGGGCCAACGTCCTGACTTTC. Translated, it gives CASSPPGSGWTSGANVLTF.